The T cell receptor beta chain under discussion was sequenced for a study of T cells in localized non-small cell lung cancer. The study's findings and limits: The appearance of a median approximately 61 of the top 100 tumor clones was seen in adjacent lung.

Sequencing used immunoSEQ multiplex PCR; TCRdb keeps in-frame clones, though not all of them. The table shows 50,000 to 75,000 clones, with around nine tenths occurring only once. This clone has just one count. What it binds is unknown. Specimen: peripheral blood, collected before any cancer treatment. This receptor was taken from a man aged 40 to 75 with stage I squamous cell lung carcinoma.

The CDR3 here is CASSVGVRGQETQYF. CDR3 in DNA: TGTGCCAGCAGCGTAGGAGTTAGGGGACAAGAGACCCAGTACTTC. The gene calls are TRBV9 and TRBJ2-5; D is perhaps TRBD1 (5 bases). V dropped 0 bases and J dropped 2 bases, with 11 bases sitting between them. The CDR3 runs 15 residues. Germline V CDR1 and CDR2: SGDLS, YYNGEE.